Shown below are 25 T cell receptor beta chains from a single sample sequenced in a study of cytomegalovirus exposure and HLA in healthy donors (dated by TCRdb to 2015 to 2018). The method behind the library was the immunoSEQ multiplex PCR assay. A mixture of 60 forward primers for TCR Vbeta segments and 13 reverse primers for TCR Jbeta segments was used in the multiplex PCR. The source is immuneACCESS, and TCRdb retained only in-frame sequences with V and J called. Part of the clones is not carried over; for the studies checked, unresolved V genes explain less than half of this, and the remainder is unexplained. The sample includes 200,000 to 250,000 clones, with over 70% observed a single time. Around 2.8% of the sample rests with the top ten. The sample was PBMCs. Receptor source: a woman aged 60-70 years in good health and CMV-seropositive.

This clone came up a few times. For the CDR3, the DNA is TGTGCCAGTAGTACTTTAGCGGGAAGGAAAGAGACCCAGTACTTC. Translated: CASSTLAGRKETQYF. The chain employs TRBV19 and TRBJ2-5; 8 bases map to TRBD2. Germline CDR1 reads LNHDA; CDR2 reads SQIVND (reference sequence). V was clipped by 4 bases and J by 3 bases; unmatched bases: 7. The CDR3 spans 15 residues.

The gene calls are TRBV30 and TRBJ2-1; D gene uncertain. V lost 2 bases, J lost 2 bases, and 10 bases lay in between. The CDR3 runs to 14 residues. Germline CDR1 is GTSNPN and CDR2 is SVGIG (reference sequence). The CDR3 DNA sequence: TGTGCCTGGAGTCCTCCTCTAGCCTACAATGAGCAGTTCTTC. It codes for CAWSPPLAYNEQFF.

The DNA of the CDR3 is TGCGCCAGCAGCGAAACAGGGGAGAGGGGTACGCAGTATTTT. Protein product: CASSETGERGTQYF. The V call is TRBV5-1, the J call TRBJ2-3; 7 bases agree with TRBD1. The CDR3 covers 14 residues. Germline lookup yields CDR1 SGHRS and CDR2 YFSETQ. V gave up 4 bases and J gave up 8 bases; unmatched junction bases: 10.

The chain carries TRBV7-2 and TRBJ2-1; the D gene is possibly TRBD2 (6 bases). Trimming left V 5 bases short and J 4 bases short, with 9 bases between. The CDR3 runs 13 residues. The germline V gene encodes CDR1 SGHTA and CDR2 FQGNSA. This CDR3 is CASSPLAYNEQFF. Written as DNA, the CDR3 is TGTGCCAGCAGCCCTCTAGCGTACAATGAGCAGTTCTTC. Based on the CDR3 plus reference TRBV7-2 and TRBJ2-1, the full variable domain is GAGVSQSPSNKVTEKGKDVELRCDPISGHTALYWYRQSLGQGLEFLIYFQGNSAPDKSGLPSDRFSAERTGGSVSTLTIQRTQQEDSAVYLCASSPLAYNEQFFGPGTRLTVL.

The chain combines TRBV2 with TRBJ1-5; D gene ambiguous. Germline CDR1 and CDR2: SNHLY and FYNNEI. The CDR3 totals 14 residues. The V and J ends lost 5 bases and 7 bases respectively, with 15 bases between them. The CDR3 is CASSSTTGGQPQHF. Written as DNA, the CDR3 is TGTGCCAGCAGTTCGACGACGGGAGGACAGCCCCAGCATTTT.

Here the CDR3 DNA reads TGTGCCAGTAGTATAGACCTCAACGGAGGGGACGAGCAGTACTTC. Translated, it gives CASSIDLNGGDEQYF. The V call is TRBV19, the J call TRBJ2-7, with a weak D call TRBD2 (6 bases). The V gene lost 0 bases and the J gene lost 5 bases, with 14 bases spanning the gap. The CDR3 is 15 amino acids. Per germline, CDR1 LNHDA and CDR2 SQIVND (reference sequence).

This chain uses TRBV5-4 with TRBJ2-1; no clear D. Looked up from germline, CDR1 is SGHNT and CDR2 is YYREEE (reference sequence). CDR3 length: 13 residues. V gave up 1 base and J gave up 8 bases, with 10 bases separating them. The CDR3 DNA sequence: TGTGCCAGCAGCTTGTATCGACAATATGAGCAGTTCTTC. Translated, it gives CASSLYRQYEQFF.

The rearrangement links TRBV5-1 to TRBJ2-3; D gene uncertain. CDR3 size: 14 residues. Germline V gives CDR1 SGHRS, CDR2 YFSETQ. V lost 1 base and J lost 2, with 8 bases in between. In nucleotides, the CDR3 is TGCGCCAGCAGCTTGCGGCAGGACACAGATACGCAGTATTTT. Its translation is CASSLRQDTDTQYF.

The chain joins TRBV7-6 to TRBJ2-2, with a tentative D call TRBD2 (6 bases). The V end lost 2 bases, the J end lost 2 bases, and 9 bases lay between the germline ends. Germline lookup yields CDR1 SGHVS and CDR2 FNYEAQ. This CDR3 comprises 15 residues. CDR3 coding DNA: TGTGCCAGCAGCTTAAGGACTATCAACACCGGGGAGCTGTTTTTT. Its protein product is CASSLRTINTGELFF.

J is TRBJ2-1 and V is TRBV9; weak D call: TRBD1 (6 bases). CDR1 is SGDLS and CDR2 is YYNGEE in the germline V gene. This CDR3 has 14 amino acids. V gave up 4 bases and J gave up 9 bases, with 17 bases separating them. This CDR3 reads CASSTGTFITEQFF. The CDR3 DNA follows: TGTGCCAGCAGCACCGGGACATTCATCACTGAGCAGTTCTTC.

This rearrangement joins TRBV6-1 to TRBJ2-3; 11 nucleotides align to TRBD1. V gave up 4 bases and J gave up 3 bases; unmatched junction bases: 6. Germline CDR1 and CDR2: MNHNS and SASEGT. There are 16 residues in the CDR3. The CDR3 DNA sequence: TGTGCCAGCAGTGGTTCGGGACAGGGGGGAACAGATACGCAGTATTTT. Its protein product is CASSGSGQGGTDTQYF.

CDR3 residues: CASSLMTGTSGDTQYF. The CDR3 DNA sequence: TGTGCCAGCAGCTTGATGACCGGGACTAGCGGAGATACGCAGTATTTT. The V call is TRBV7-2, the J call TRBJ2-3; 11 nucleotides line up with TRBD2. CDR1 and CDR2 (germline): SGHTA, FQGNSA. The CDR3 sequence is 16 residues long. V was pared by 3 bases and J by 5 bases, with 7 bases of the junction left unmatched. The complete variable domain, with remaining parts taken from reference TRBV7-2 and TRBJ2-3, reads GAGVSQSPSNKVTEKGKDVELRCDPISGHTALYWYRQSLGQGLEFLIYFQGNSAPDKSGLPSDRFSAERTGGSVSTLTIQRTQQEDSAVYLCASSLMTGTSGDTQYFGPGTRLTVL.

The sample holds one count of this clone. J is TRBJ2-2 and V is TRBV5-1; the match to TRBD2 covers 9 bases. Germline V gene lookup returns CDR1 SGHRS and CDR2 YFSETQ. Trimming cost V 5 bases and J 6 bases; bases outside gene matches: 8. The CDR3 is 15 residues long. CDR3: CASSPRGRDAGELFF. The CDR3 DNA is TGCGCCAGCAGTCCCCGCGGGAGGGATGCCGGGGAGCTGTTTTTT.

V and J are TRBV4-2 and TRBJ1-1, with D unclear. The CDR3 is 15 residues long. V lost 0 bases and J 1 base, leaving 9 bases between the germline ends. CDR1 is LGHNA, CDR2 YNFKEQ, per germline. The CDR3 bases are TGTGCCAGCAGCCAAGAGAGTCTGAGGAACACTGAAGCTTTCTTT. Amino acid sequence: CASSQESLRNTEAFF.

This clone was seen only a few times. The chain has TRBV7-9 and TRBJ1-1; TRBD1 matches at 7 bases. There are 13 residues in the CDR3. Germline V lookup: CDR1 SEHNR, CDR2 FQNEAQ (reference sequence). V dropped 3 bases and J dropped 6; count of bases not matched to a gene: 4. CDR3 DNA: TGTGCCAGCAGCTTTCGGGACAGCGCTGAAGCTTTCTTT. Its protein is CASSFRDSAEAFF.

This chain links TRBV9 with TRBJ1-4; weak D call: TRBD1 (6 bases). With 4 bases removed from V and 8 bases from J, the gap between germline ends came to 18 bases. The CDR3 is 15 residues long. Germline CDR1 SGDLS, CDR2 YYNGEE. The CDR3 is CASSFRQAPGEKLFF. CDR3 coding DNA: TGTGCCAGCAGCTTTCGACAGGCCCCTGGGGAAAAACTGTTTTTT.

Only a few counts were recorded for this clone. The chain employs TRBV29-1 and TRBJ2-7, with 8 bases aligning to TRBD1. Per germline, CDR1 SQVTM and CDR2 ANQGSEA. V was clipped by 5 bases and J by 1 base; unmatched bases: 4. There are 13 residues in the CDR3. The CDR3 is CSVSRDRSYEQYF. Here the CDR3 DNA reads TGCAGCGTTTCTCGGGACAGGTCCTACGAGCAGTACTTC.

On this clone: The same CDR3 is also encoded by other DNA sequences in this sample. The chain has TRBV29-1 and TRBJ1-1, with TRBD1 matching 7 bases. Unmatched junction bases numbered 2, after V lost 0 bases and J lost 4 bases. The germline V gene encodes CDR1 SQVTM and CDR2 ANQGSEA. CDR3 length equals 13 residues. The CDR3 bases are TGCAGCGTTGAAGATCAGGGGGGCACTGAAGCTTTCTTT. This gives the protein CSVEDQGGTEAFF.

This sequence joins TRBV18 and TRBJ2-1; 8 bases fit TRBD1. This CDR3 is built from 15 residues. Germline CDR1 and CDR2: KGHSH and LQKENI. V was pared by 3 bases and J by 5 bases, with 6 bases of the junction left unmatched. CDR3 in amino acids: CASSPGQAINNEQFF. The CDR3 region has the DNA TGTGCCAGCTCACCGGGACAGGCGATAAACAATGAGCAGTTCTTC.

The rearrangement uses TRBV7-6 and TRBJ2-5; D is possibly TRBD1 (6 bases). The J call is in doubt because the DNA end fits TRBJ2-7 better. In germline, CDR1 is SGHVS, CDR2 FNYEAQ. The CDR3 loop spans 13 amino acids. CDR3 in DNA: TGTGCCAGCAGCAAGACAGGTCCCTACGAGCAGTACTTC. Amino acids: CASSKTGPYEQYF.

The chain uses TRBV7-2 and TRBJ2-5, with D perhaps TRBD2 (6 bases). Germline assignment: CDR1 SGHTA and CDR2 FQGNSA. Trimming removed 7 bases from V and 4 bases from J, with 16 bases in between. There are 14 residues in the CDR3. CDR3 in amino acids: CASKSRDSRETQYF. CDR3 nucleotides: TGTGCCAGCAAATCAAGGGACTCGAGAGAGACCCAGTACTTC. Variable domain in full (rest from reference TRBV7-2 and TRBJ2-5): GAGVSQSPSNKVTEKGKDVELRCDPISGHTALYWYRQSLGQGLEFLIYFQGNSAPDKSGLPSDRFSAERTGGSVSTLTIQRTQQEDSAVYLCASKSRDSRETQYFGPGTRLLVL.

Note on this clone: Other DNA sequences in this sample translate to the same CDR3. The chain combines TRBV5-4 with TRBJ2-6; no clear D. The V and J ends lost 0 bases and 0 bases respectively, with 4 bases between them. The length of the CDR3 is 15 residues. Germline values: CDR1 SGHNT, CDR2 YYREEE (reference sequence). CDR3 coding DNA: TGTGCCAGCAGCTTGGCGGGCTCTGGGGCCAACGTCCTGACTTTC. This translates into CASSLAGSGANVLTF.

This clone came up a few times. The V call is TRBV9, the J call TRBJ2-5, with D unresolved. The germline V gene has CDR1 SGDLS and CDR2 YYNGEE. This CDR3 is 14 amino acids long. V lost 1 base, J lost 4 bases, and 11 bases lay in between. This chain's CDR3 is CASSVRNRGETQYF. The CDR3 DNA follows: TGTGCCAGCAGCGTAAGAAACCGAGGAGAGACCCAGTACTTC.

This clone has just a few counts. The chain uses TRBV5-8 and TRBJ2-5; 8 bases agree with TRBD1. J was trimmed by 3 bases and V by 2 bases; bases with no gene match: 6. This CDR3 has 15 residues. Germline CDR1 and CDR2: SGHTS and YDEGEE. The DNA of the CDR3 is TGTGCCAGCAGCTTAATCGGACAGGGTGAAGAGACCCAGTACTTC. Encoded protein: CASSLIGQGEETQYF. The full variable domain, with the rest looked up from reference TRBV5-8 and TRBJ2-5, is EAGVTQSPTHLIKTRGQQATLRCSPISGHTSVYWYQQALGLGLQFLLWYDEGEERNRGNFPPRFSGRQFPNYSSELNVNALELEDSALYLCASSLIGQGEETQYFGPGTRLLVL.

This sequence joins TRBV2 and TRBJ2-7; D is perhaps TRBD2 (5 bases). The CDR3 sequence is 14 residues long. The germline V gene has CDR1 SNHLY and CDR2 FYNNEI. The V gene lost 3 bases and the J gene lost 3 bases, with 12 bases spanning the gap. CDR3 coding DNA: TGTGCCAGCAGTGAGCTAGCCGATAACTACGAGCAGTACTTC. Amino acid sequence: CASSELADNYEQYF. Together with reference TRBV2 and TRBJ2-7, the CDR3 gives the full variable domain: EPEVTQTPSHQVTQMGQEVILRCVPISNHLYFYWYRQILGQKVEFLVSFYNNEISEKSEIFDDQFSVERPDGSNFTLKIRSTKLEDSAMYFCASSELADNYEQYFGPGTRLTVT.